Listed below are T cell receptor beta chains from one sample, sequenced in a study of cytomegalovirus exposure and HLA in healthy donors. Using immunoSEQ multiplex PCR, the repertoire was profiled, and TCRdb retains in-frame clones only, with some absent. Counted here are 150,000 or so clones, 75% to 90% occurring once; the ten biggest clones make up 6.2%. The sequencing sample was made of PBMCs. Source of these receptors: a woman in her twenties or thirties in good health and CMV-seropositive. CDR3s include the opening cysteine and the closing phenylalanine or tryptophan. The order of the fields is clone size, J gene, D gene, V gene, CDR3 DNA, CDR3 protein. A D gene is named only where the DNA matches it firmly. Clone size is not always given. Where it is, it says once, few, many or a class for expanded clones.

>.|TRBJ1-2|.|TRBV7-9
TGTGCCAGCAGTCCCGGACATAGCTATGGCTACACCTTC
CASSPGHSYGYTF
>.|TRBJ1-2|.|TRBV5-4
TGTGCCAGCAGCTTCGCAGGAACTAACTATGGCTACACCTTC
CASSFAGTNYGYTF
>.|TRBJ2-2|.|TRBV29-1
TGCAGCGTTGATTCTGGCGGAGTTGGGGGGGAGCTGTTTTTT
CSVDSGGVGGELFF
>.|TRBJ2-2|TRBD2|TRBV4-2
TGTGCCAGCAGCCTTCTCTCGGGGGGGTATGGCACCGGGGAGCTGTTTTTT
CASSLLSGGYGTGELFF
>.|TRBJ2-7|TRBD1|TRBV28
TGTGCCAGCTGCCCGGGACAGGGATTCGTCGAGCAGTACTTC
CASCPGQGFVEQYF
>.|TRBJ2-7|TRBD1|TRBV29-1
TGCAGCGTTGAACCCTGGACAGGTATCTACGAGCAGTACTTC
CSVEPWTGIYEQYF
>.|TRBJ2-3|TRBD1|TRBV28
TGTGCCAGCACCGAAACGGGACAGGGCACAGATACGCAGTATTTT
CASTETGQGTDTQYF
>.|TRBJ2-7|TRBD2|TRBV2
TGTGCCAGCAGAAGGAGGGAGCTTCCCCCGGGACTAGCGGGAGGGCTCTCCGACGAGCAGTACTTC
CASRRRELPPGLAGGLSDEQYF
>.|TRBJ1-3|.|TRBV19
TGTGCCAGTAGTATCCAGTCGACAGCCGGAAACACCATATATTTT
CASSIQSTAGNTIYF
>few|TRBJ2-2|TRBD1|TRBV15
TGTGCCACCAGCAGGGGGGACAGTCCCGGCGCCGGGGAGCTGTTTTTT
CATSRGDSPGAGELFF
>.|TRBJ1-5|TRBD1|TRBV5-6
TGTGCCAGCAGCTGGGGGACAGGGAGGCAGCCCCAGCATTTT
CASSWGTGRQPQHF
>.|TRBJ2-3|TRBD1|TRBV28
TGTGCCAGCAAGAGAGGGGGCGGTTCAGATACGCAGTATTTT
CASKRGGGSDTQYF
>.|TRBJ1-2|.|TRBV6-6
TGTGCCAGCAGCCCAGGGGATGGGCTATGGTATGGCTACACCTTC
CASSPGDGLWYGYTF
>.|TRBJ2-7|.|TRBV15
TGTGCCACCAGCCCGGGGAGAGGGAGCTCCTACGAGCAGTACTTC
CATSPGRGSSYEQYF
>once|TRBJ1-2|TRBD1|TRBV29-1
TGCAGCGTTCGCCGACAGGGTGGGGTTGACTATGGCTACACCTTC
CSVRRQGGVDYGYTF
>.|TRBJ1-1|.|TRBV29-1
TGCAGCGTTGAAAGGACAGCCCCGAACACTGAAGCTTTCTTT
CSVERTAPNTEAFF
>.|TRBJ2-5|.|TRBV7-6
TGTGCCAGCAGCTTACCAGGGTTTGGTACCCAGTACTTC
CASSLPGFGTQYF
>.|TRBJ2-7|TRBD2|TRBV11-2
TGTGCCAGCAGCTCGGTCGGGAGGGCAGGGGACGAGCAGTACTTC
CASSSVGRAGDEQYF
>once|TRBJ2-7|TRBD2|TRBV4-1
TGCGCCAGCAGCTTCTCACTCCCCGGGACTAGCGGGGGAAGGGGGAACGAGCAGTACTTC
CASSFSLPGTSGGRGNEQYF
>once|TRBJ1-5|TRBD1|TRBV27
TGTGCCAGCAGCGCCGACGTCGACAGGGGGAAGAATCAGCCCCAGCATTTT
CASSADVDRGKNQPQHF
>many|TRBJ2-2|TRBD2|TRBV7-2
TGTGCCAGCACCTCTCCAGGGTCGGGGGGCACCGGGGAGCTGTTTTTT
CASTSPGSGGTGELFF
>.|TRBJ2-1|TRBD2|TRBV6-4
TGTGCCAGCAGTGTAGGGACTAGCGGGAGTGGTGAGCAGTTCTTC
CASSVGTSGSGEQFF
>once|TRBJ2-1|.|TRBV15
TGTGCCACCAGCAGCGCGACTTTAAACAATGAGCAGTTCTTC
CATSSATLNNEQFF
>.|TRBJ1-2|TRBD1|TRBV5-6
TGTGCCAGCAGCTTCGGGACAGTGAACAACTATGGCTACACCTTC
CASSFGTVNNYGYTF
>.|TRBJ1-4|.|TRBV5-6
TGTGCCAGCAGCCTCTATAAGACAGGCCTTAATGAAAAACTGTTTTTT
CASSLYKTGLNEKLFF
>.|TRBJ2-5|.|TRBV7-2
TGTGCCAGCAGCTTAGCCCCGACTGGACTGAAAGAGACCCAGTACTTC
CASSLAPTGLKETQYF
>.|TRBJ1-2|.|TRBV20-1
TGCAGTGCTAGCTTCCCCGGCTACACCTTC
CSASFPGYTF
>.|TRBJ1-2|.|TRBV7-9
TGTGCCAGCAGCTTAGTAACAGACAATGGCTACACCTTC
CASSLVTDNGYTF